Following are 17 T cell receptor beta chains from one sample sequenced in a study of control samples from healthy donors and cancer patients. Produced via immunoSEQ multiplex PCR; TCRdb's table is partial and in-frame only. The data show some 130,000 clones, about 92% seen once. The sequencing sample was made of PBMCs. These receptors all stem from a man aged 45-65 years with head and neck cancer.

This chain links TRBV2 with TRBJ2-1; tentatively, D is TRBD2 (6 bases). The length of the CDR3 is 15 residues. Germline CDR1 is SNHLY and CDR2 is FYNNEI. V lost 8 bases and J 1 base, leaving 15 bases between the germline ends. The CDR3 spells CASEGGVKSYNEQFF. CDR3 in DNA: TGTGCCAGCGAGGGCGGGGTAAAGTCCTACAATGAGCAGTTCTTC.

The CDR3 loop is CASSDTWANEQFF. CDR3 sequence (DNA): TGTGCCAGCAGCGATACGTGGGCCAATGAGCAGTTCTTC. The rearrangement links TRBV11-3 to TRBJ2-1; unclear D gene. From germline, CDR1 is SGHNT and CDR2 YENEEA. The ends were cut back, 5 bases at V and 6 bases at J, with 11 bases in the middle. CDR3 length: 13 amino acids.

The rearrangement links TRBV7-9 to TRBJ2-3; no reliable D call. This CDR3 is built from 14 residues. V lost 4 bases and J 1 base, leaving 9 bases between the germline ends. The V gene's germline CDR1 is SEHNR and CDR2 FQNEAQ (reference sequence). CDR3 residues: CASSSYSGTDTQYF. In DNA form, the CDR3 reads TGTGCCAGCAGCTCCTACAGCGGCACAGATACGCAGTATTTT.

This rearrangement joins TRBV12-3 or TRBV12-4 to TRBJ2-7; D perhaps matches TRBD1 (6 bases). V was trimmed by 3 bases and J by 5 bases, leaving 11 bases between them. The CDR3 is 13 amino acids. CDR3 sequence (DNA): TGTGCCAGCAGTTTTGCACAGGGAGACGAGCAGTACTTC. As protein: CASSFAQGDEQYF.

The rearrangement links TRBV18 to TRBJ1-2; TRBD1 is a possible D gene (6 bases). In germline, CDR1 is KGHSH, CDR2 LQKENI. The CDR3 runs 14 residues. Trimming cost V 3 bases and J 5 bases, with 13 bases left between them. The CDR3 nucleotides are TGTGCCAGCTCACCCCGACAGGCTCCGTATGGCTACACCTTC. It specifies CASSPRQAPYGYTF.

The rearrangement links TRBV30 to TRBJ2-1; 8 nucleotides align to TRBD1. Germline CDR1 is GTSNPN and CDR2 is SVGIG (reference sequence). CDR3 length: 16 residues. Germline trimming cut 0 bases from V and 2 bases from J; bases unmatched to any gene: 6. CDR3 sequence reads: CAWSVVGTGTYNEQFF. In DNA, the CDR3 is TGTGCCTGGAGTGTAGTCGGGACAGGAACCTACAATGAGCAGTTCTTC.

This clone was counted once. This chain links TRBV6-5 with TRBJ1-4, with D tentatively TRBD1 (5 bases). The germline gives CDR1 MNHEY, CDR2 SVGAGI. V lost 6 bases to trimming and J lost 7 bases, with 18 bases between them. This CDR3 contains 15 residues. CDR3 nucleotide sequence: TGTGCCAGCAGGTCTCCCTCGGGGGTGGGTGAAAAACTGTTTTTT. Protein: CASRSPSGVGEKLFF.

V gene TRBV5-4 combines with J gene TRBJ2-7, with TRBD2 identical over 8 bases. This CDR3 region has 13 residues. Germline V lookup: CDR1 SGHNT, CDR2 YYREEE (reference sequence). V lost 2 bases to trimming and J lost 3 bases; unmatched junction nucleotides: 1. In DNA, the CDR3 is TGTGCCAGCAGCTTAGCGGGGGTCTACGAGCAGTACTTC. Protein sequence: CASSLAGVYEQYF. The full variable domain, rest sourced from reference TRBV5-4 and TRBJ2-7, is ETGVTQSPTHLIKTRGQQVTLRCSSQSGHNTVSWYQQALGQGPQFIFQYYREEENGRGNFPPRFSGLQFPNYSSELNVNALELDDSALYLCASSLAGVYEQYFGPGTRLTVT.

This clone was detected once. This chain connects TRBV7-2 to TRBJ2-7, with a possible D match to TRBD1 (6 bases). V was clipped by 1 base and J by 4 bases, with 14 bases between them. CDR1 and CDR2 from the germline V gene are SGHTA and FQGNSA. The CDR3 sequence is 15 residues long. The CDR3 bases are TGTGCCAGCAGCTTAGATCCAGGACAGACTTACGAGCAGTACTTC. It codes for CASSLDPGQTYEQYF.

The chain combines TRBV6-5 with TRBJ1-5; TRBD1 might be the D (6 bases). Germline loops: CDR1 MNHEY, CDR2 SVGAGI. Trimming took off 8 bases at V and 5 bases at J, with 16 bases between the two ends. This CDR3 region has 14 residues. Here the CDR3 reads CASVQGRRDQPQHF. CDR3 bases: TGTGCCAGCGTACAGGGACGGCGGGATCAGCCCCAGCATTTT.

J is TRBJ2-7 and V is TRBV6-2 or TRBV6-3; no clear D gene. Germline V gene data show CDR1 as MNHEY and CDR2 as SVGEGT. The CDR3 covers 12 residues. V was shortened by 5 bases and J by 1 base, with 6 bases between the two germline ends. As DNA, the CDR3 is TGTGCCAGCAGTCCGTCGTCCTACGAGCAGTACTTC. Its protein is CASSPSSYEQYF.

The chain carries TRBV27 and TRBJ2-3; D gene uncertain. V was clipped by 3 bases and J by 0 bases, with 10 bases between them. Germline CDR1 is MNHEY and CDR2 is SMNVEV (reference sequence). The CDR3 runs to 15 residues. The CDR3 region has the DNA TGTGCCAGCAGTTTGACTGCCTTAAGCACAGATACGCAGTATTTT. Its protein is CASSLTALSTDTQYF.

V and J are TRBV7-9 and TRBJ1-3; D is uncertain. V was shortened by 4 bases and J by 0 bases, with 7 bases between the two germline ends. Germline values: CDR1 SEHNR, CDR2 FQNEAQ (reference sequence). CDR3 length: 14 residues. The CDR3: CASSWGLSGNTIYF. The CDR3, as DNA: TGTGCCAGCAGCTGGGGTCTCTCTGGAAACACCATATATTTT.

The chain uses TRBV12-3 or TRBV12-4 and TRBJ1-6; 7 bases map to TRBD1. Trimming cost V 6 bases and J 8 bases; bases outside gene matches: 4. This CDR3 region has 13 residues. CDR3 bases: TGTGCCAGCAGGAGGGACAGTTATTCACCCCTCCACTTT. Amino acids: CASRRDSYSPLHF.

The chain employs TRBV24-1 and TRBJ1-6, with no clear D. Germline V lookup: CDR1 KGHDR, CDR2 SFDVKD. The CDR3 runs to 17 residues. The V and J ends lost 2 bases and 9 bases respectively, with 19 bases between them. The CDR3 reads CATSDSRRVKVGSPLHF. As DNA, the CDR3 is TGTGCCACCAGTGATTCGAGGAGGGTGAAGGTAGGTTCACCCCTCCACTTT.

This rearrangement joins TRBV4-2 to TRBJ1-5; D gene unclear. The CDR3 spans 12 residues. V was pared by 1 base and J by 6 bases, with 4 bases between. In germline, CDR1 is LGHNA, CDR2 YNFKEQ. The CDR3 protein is CASSQVGQPQHF. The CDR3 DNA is TGTGCCAGCAGCCAAGTGGGTCAGCCCCAGCATTTT.

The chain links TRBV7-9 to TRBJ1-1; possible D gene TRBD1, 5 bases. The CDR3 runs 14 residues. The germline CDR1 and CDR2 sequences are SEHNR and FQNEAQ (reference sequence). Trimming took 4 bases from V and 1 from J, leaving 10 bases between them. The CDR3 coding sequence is TGTGCCAGCAGCTCCATGGGGGGGAACACTGAAGCTTTCTTT. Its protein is CASSSMGGNTEAFF.